Reported below is one T cell receptor beta chain. Its antigen remains unidentified. Distinct nucleotide sequences in the sample also encode this CDR3. Trimming stripped 0 bases from V and 4 bases from J, with 7 bases between. The germline CDR1 and CDR2 sequences are GTSNPN and SVGIG (reference sequence). CDR3 length equals 12 residues. The record originates from a study of T cell responses to AZD1222 COVID-19 vaccine. Whole-study findings and limits: The study found vaccine-associated CD4 TCRs spanning spike, dominant at 160-218 and 743-854. Clonal diversity was possibly underestimated, and white British individuals and females predominated among donors.

Profiled with immunoSEQ multiplex PCR; TCRdb holds only in-frame clones, not every one. Of 150,000 to 200,000 clones listed, 90% to 95% are singletons. Sequenced here: peripheral blood, sampled 28 days after the second AZD1222 dose. This chain connects TRBV30 to TRBJ2-7; no clear D gene. This clonotype was sampled from an adult who received the AZD1222 COVID-19 vaccine. This CDR3 is CAWSVLSYEQYF. The CDR3 nucleotides read TGTGCCTGGAGTGTACTTTCTTACGAGCAGTACTTC.